This entry lists 27 T cell receptor beta chains sequenced from one sample in a study of shared clonotypes between healthy human individuals. The table came from immunoSEQ multiplex PCR; TCRdb's copy has only in-frame clones and leaves some out. The sample shows millions of clones, over 85% of them seen only once. Sequenced: naive CD4+ T cells sorted from blood. Subset described: CD45RA+ positively selected. The receptors come from a man in his late teens or twenties in good health.

The rearrangement links TRBV18 to TRBJ1-1; no definite D call. The CDR3 covers 13 residues. In germline, CDR1 is KGHSH, CDR2 LQKENI. Trimming removed 1 base from V and 4 bases from J, with 7 bases in between. The CDR3, as DNA: TGTGCCAGCTCACCACAAGAAGGCACTGAAGCTTTCTTT. Its protein product is CASSPQEGTEAFF. Full variable domain (rest looked up from reference TRBV18 and TRBJ1-1): NAGVMQNPRHLVRRRGQEARLRCSPMKGHSHVYWYRQLPEEGLKFMVYLQKENIIDESGMPKERFSAEFPKEGPSILRIQQVVRGDSAAYFCASSPQEGTEAFFGQGTRLTVV.

A single count supports this clone. Other nucleotide sequences in the sample specify the same CDR3. The chain combines TRBV6-1 with TRBJ1-2; D is ambiguous. The CDR3 loop spans 13 amino acids. CDR1 and CDR2 from the germline V gene are MNHNS and SASEGT. V gave up 2 bases and J gave up 4 bases, with 8 bases separating them. CDR3 coding DNA: TGTGCCAGCAGTGAATCAGGTTCCTATGGCTACACCTTC. This translates into CASSESGSYGYTF.

The J gene is TRBJ2-3, the V gene TRBV27; TRBD2 is a possible D gene (7 bases). The CDR3 is 17 amino acids. Between the trimmed V and J ends, which lost 4 bases and 9 bases, there was a span of 26 bases. CDR1 and CDR2 from the germline V gene are MNHEY and SMNVEV (reference sequence). This CDR3 reads CASSSPGLGGAQITQYF. The CDR3 DNA reads TGTGCCAGCAGTTCCCCGGGATTGGGGGGGGCACAGATAACGCAGTATTTT.

The V and J genes are TRBV6-5 and TRBJ1-6; D perhaps matches TRBD1 (5 bases). Looked up from germline, CDR1 is MNHEY and CDR2 is SVGAGI. This CDR3 spans 15 amino acids. Trimming took off 8 bases at V and 5 bases at J, with 16 bases between the two ends. This chain's CDR3 is CASGDVGANNSPLHF. Here the CDR3 DNA reads TGTGCCAGCGGCGATGTCGGGGCGAATAATTCACCCCTCCACTTT.

The J gene is TRBJ2-5, the V gene TRBV30; D may correspond to TRBD1 or TRBD2 (5 bases each). CDR3 length: 12 amino acids. Trimming took off 3 bases at V and 5 bases at J, with 10 bases between the two ends. Germline assignment: CDR1 GTSNPN and CDR2 SVGIG (reference sequence). CDR3 sequence (DNA): TGTGCCTGGAGCCGGGACCCGGAGACCCAGTACTTC. Translated, it gives CAWSRDPETQYF.

The chain recombines TRBV7-3 with TRBJ1-1; D call uncertain. V dropped 1 base and J dropped 11 bases, with 17 bases sitting between them. Germline CDR1 is SGHTA and CDR2 is FQGTGA. This CDR3 comprises 14 residues. CDR3 in amino acids: CASSLKGRPAPAFF. CDR3 nucleotide sequence: TGTGCCAGCAGCTTAAAGGGTCGTCCGGCACCGGCTTTCTTT.

The chain recombines TRBV6-6 with TRBJ1-4; no clear D. Trimming shortened V by 6 bases and J by 6 bases, and 8 bases separated the two germline ends. Germline V CDR1 and CDR2: MNHNY, SVGAGI (reference sequence). The CDR3 totals 12 residues. The CDR3, as DNA: TGTGCCAGCAGCAAGAAGGATGAAAAACTGTTTTTT. Its protein is CASSKKDEKLFF.

The chain joins TRBV15 to TRBJ1-1; a weak D match, TRBD1 (5 bases). Trimming shortened V by 0 bases and J by 4 bases, and 15 bases separated the two germline ends. The CDR3 sequence is 16 residues long. From germline, CDR1 is LNHNV and CDR2 YYDKDF (reference sequence). CDR3 nucleotides: TGTGCCACCAGCAGAGAATTAATGGGCGGGGCCACTGAAGCTTTCTTT. Protein product: CATSRELMGGATEAFF.

In this sample, this clone turned up a few times. The chain is built from TRBV30 and TRBJ1-5; D is unclear. The germline V gene has CDR1 GTSNPN and CDR2 SVGIG (reference sequence). This CDR3 comprises 13 residues. Trimming removed 0 bases at V and 7 bases at J, with 10 bases between. The CDR3, as DNA: TGTGCCTGGAGTGTAATTCAAGGACAGCCCCAGCATTTT. Amino acid sequence: CAWSVIQGQPQHF.

The chain has TRBV6-5 and TRBJ2-2; 7 bases align to TRBD1. V lost 2 bases and J lost 9; bases outside the gene matches: 3. Germline assignment: CDR1 MNHEY and CDR2 SVGAGI. This CDR3 spans 13 amino acids. CDR3 region: CASSYDRAWELFF. The DNA for the CDR3 is TGTGCCAGCAGTTACGACAGGGCGTGGGAGCTGTTTTTT.

The count of this clone is one. The genes are TRBV19 and TRBJ2-7, with D hard to call. Germline V gives CDR1 LNHDA, CDR2 SQIVND (reference sequence). The CDR3 has 11 amino acids. The ends were cut back, 10 bases at V and 4 bases at J, with 11 bases in the middle. The CDR3 region is CATGKVYEQYF. In DNA form, the CDR3 reads TGTGCCACCGGAAAGGTTTACGAGCAGTACTTC.

The chain has TRBV5-6 and TRBJ2-1; 7 bases agree with TRBD2. Germline V gives CDR1 SGHDT, CDR2 YYEEEE. Germline trimming cut 1 base from V and 1 base from J; bases unmatched to any gene: 2. CDR3 length: 15 residues. CDR3 protein: CASSLTGGSYNEQFF. The CDR3 DNA sequence: TGTGCCAGCAGCTTGACGGGGGGATCCTACAATGAGCAGTTCTTC.

The chain recombines TRBV28 with TRBJ2-7; the D gene is possibly TRBD2 (7 bases). The germline V gene has CDR1 MDHEN and CDR2 SYDVKM. This CDR3 has 14 amino acids. V shed 5 bases and J shed 1 base, with 12 bases lying between them. The CDR3 loop reads CASSGGGRSYEQYF. The CDR3 DNA is TGTGCCAGCAGTGGGGGGGGGCGATCCTACGAGCAGTACTTC.

The V gene is TRBV5-1, the J gene TRBJ1-1, with 10 bases lining up with TRBD1. V gave up 2 bases and J gave up 4 bases; unmatched junction bases: 5. CDR1 and CDR2 (germline): SGHRS, YFSETQ. The CDR3 has 15 amino acids. The CDR3: CASSFRTGGRTEAFF. CDR3 nucleotides: TGCGCCAGCAGCTTTAGGACAGGGGGGCGCACTGAAGCTTTCTTT. The complete variable domain, with remaining parts taken from reference TRBV5-1 and TRBJ1-1, reads KAGVTQTPRYLIKTRGQQVTLSCSPISGHRSVSWYQQTPGQGLQFLFEYFSETQRNKGNFPGRFSGRQFSNSRSEMNVSTLELGDSALYLCASSFRTGGRTEAFFGQGTRLTVV.

The chain combines TRBV21-1 with TRBJ1-5. TRBV21-1 has pseudogene status. This CDR3 comprises 17 residues. CDR3 in amino acids: CASTSWDGASANQPQHF. The DNA of the CDR3 is TGTGCCAGCACCTCATGGGACGGGGCGTCGGCCAATCAGCCCCAGCATTTT.

V gene TRBV9 combines with J gene TRBJ2-4; TRBD1 aligns across 8 bases. Per the germline V gene, CDR1 is SGDLS and CDR2 is YYNGEE. Trimming removed 7 bases from V and 6 bases from J; junction bases left unmatched: 3. CDR3 size: 12 residues. The CDR3 DNA reads as TGTGCCAGCTCAGGGGGCGGAAACATTCAGTACTTC. It is translated as CASSGGGNIQYF.

The chain links TRBV4-1 to TRBJ2-5, with D perhaps matching TRBD2 (7 bases). Germline CDR1 MGHRA, CDR2 YSYEKL. This CDR3 spans 18 amino acids. V lost 1 base to trimming and J lost 1 base, with 19 bases between them. CDR3 loop: CASSQVPMRGGPQETQYF. The CDR3 nucleotides are TGCGCCAGCAGCCAAGTGCCCATGAGGGGGGGTCCCCAAGAGACCCAGTACTTC.

The V gene is TRBV10-3, the J gene TRBJ1-2, with D possibly matching TRBD1 (6 bases). CDR1 and CDR2 (germline): ENHRY, SYGVKD. CDR3 length equals 12 residues. V lost 4 bases, J lost 8 bases, and 11 bases lay in between. The CDR3 nucleotides are TGTGCCATCAGTGCCGGACAGAAAGGCTACACCTTC. Translated, it gives CAISAGQKGYTF.

The sample holds one count of this clone. The chain is built from TRBV28 and TRBJ2-7; weak D call: TRBD1 (6 bases). CDR3 length: 13 amino acids. The V end was cut by 5 bases, the J end by 4 bases, with 12 bases between. CDR1 and CDR2 (germline): MDHEN, SYDVKM. CDR3 DNA sequence: TGTGCCAGCAGTGTACAGGGTCCTTACGAGCAGTACTTC. Its translation: CASSVQGPYEQYF.

This chain links TRBV27 with TRBJ2-3; possibly TRBD2 for D (6 bases). V lost 6 bases and J 1 base, leaving 14 bases between the germline ends. Per the germline V gene, CDR1 is MNHEY and CDR2 is SMNVEV (reference sequence). This CDR3 has 15 residues. The CDR3: CASRPRLGGTDTQYF. CDR3 coding DNA: TGTGCCAGCAGGCCCCGACTAGGGGGCACAGATACGCAGTATTTT.

The V call is TRBV6-5, the J call TRBJ2-7; 11 bases align to TRBD1. Germline trimming cut 6 bases from V and 4 bases from J; bases unmatched to any gene: 8. The CDR3 spans 15 residues. The V gene's germline CDR1 is MNHEY and CDR2 SVGAGI. The CDR3 protein is CASRKDRGQGYEQYF. The CDR3 region has the DNA TGTGCCAGCAGAAAGGACAGGGGGCAAGGTTACGAGCAGTACTTC.

Comment on this clone: Other DNA sequences in this sample translate to the same CDR3. V gene TRBV2 combines with J gene TRBJ1-1; D is ambiguous. Trimming stripped 8 bases from V and 1 base from J, with 11 bases between. CDR3 length equals 13 residues. Germline V gene lookup returns CDR1 SNHLY and CDR2 FYNNEI. The chain's CDR3 is CASREGRNTEAFF. CDR3 nucleotides: TGTGCCAGCCGGGAGGGCAGGAACACTGAAGCTTTCTTT.

CDR3 sequence reads: CASSFGLAGGLITDTQYF. In DNA form, the CDR3 reads TGTGCCAGCAGCTTCGGACTAGCGGGAGGGCTGATAACAGATACGCAGTATTTT. The chain uses TRBV7-8 and TRBJ2-3, with 15 bases matching TRBD2. The CDR3 loop spans 18 amino acids. Germline loops: CDR1 SGHVS, CDR2 FQNEAQ. The V gene end was trimmed by 3 bases and the J gene end by 3 bases; junction bases not matched to a gene: 7.

V and J are TRBV7-3 and TRBJ2-1; D gene uncertain. This CDR3 is 13 amino acids long. Germline V gene lookup returns CDR1 SGHTA and CDR2 FQGTGA. Between the trimmed V and J ends, which lost 3 bases and 8 bases, there was a span of 11 bases. CDR3 DNA sequence: TGTGCCAGCAGCTTCATCGGGTCCCATGAGCAGTTCTTC. The encoded protein is CASSFIGSHEQFF.

This clone has just one count. This rearrangement joins TRBV7-9 to TRBJ1-4, with a possible D match to TRBD1 (6 bases). Germline V gene data show CDR1 as SEHNR and CDR2 as FQNEAQ (reference sequence). The CDR3 is 15 amino acids. Trimming left V 1 base short and J 6 bases short, with 12 bases between. CDR3 region: CASSLGGGADEKLFF. CDR3 DNA sequence: TGTGCCAGCAGCTTAGGTGGGGGGGCGGATGAAAAACTGTTTTTT. The complete variable domain, with remaining parts taken from reference TRBV7-9 and TRBJ1-4, reads DTGVSQNPRHKITKRGQNVTFRCDPISEHNRLYWYRQTLGQGPEFLTYFQNEAQLEKSRLLSDRFSAERPKGSFSTLEIQRTEQGDSAMYLCASSLGGGADEKLFFGSGTQLSVL.

The rearrangement joins TRBV28 to TRBJ1-1; 8 nucleotides match TRBD1. CDR1 MDHEN and CDR2 SYDVKM come from the germline V gene. The CDR3 runs to 15 residues. J was trimmed by 1 base and V by 7 bases; bases with no gene match: 8. CDR3: CASKGQDNKNTEAFF. Written as DNA, the CDR3 is TGTGCCAGCAAGGGACAGGATAATAAGAACACTGAAGCTTTCTTT. Full variable domain (remainder filled in from reference TRBV28 and TRBJ1-1): DVKVTQSSRYLVKRTGEKVFLECVQDMDHENMFWYRQDPGLGLRLIYFSYDVKMKEKGDIPEGYSVSREKKERFSLILESASTNQTSMYLCASKGQDNKNTEAFFGQGTRLTVV.

The chain has TRBV19 and TRBJ2-4, with 11 bases aligning to TRBD1. Trimming cost V 4 bases and J 9 bases; bases outside gene matches: 5. CDR1 is LNHDA, CDR2 SQIVND, per germline (reference sequence). The CDR3 is 14 amino acids. CDR3 region: CASSTDRGQGIQYF. CDR3 coding DNA: TGTGCCAGTAGTACGGACAGGGGGCAGGGCATTCAGTACTTC.